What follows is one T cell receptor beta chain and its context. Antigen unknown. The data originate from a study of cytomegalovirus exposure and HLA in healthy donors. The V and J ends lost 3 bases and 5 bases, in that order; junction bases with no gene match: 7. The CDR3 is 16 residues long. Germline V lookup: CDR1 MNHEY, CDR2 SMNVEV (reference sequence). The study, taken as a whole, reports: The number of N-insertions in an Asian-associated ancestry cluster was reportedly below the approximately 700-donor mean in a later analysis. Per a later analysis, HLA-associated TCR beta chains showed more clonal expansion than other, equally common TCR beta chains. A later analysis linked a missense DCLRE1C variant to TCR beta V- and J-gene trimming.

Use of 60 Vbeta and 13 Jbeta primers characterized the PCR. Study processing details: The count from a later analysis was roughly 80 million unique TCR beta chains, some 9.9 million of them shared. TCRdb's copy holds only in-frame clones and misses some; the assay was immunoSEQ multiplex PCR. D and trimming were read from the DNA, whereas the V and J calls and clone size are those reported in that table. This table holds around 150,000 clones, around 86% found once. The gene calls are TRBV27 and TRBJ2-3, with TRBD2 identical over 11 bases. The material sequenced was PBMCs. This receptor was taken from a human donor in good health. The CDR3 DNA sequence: TGTGCCAGCAGTTTTAGGGTAGCGGGGGGGTTAGATACGCAGTATTTT. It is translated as CASSFRVAGGLDTQYF.